Below are 2 T cell receptor beta chains sequenced from a single sample in a study of CD8 T cells in ankylosing spondylitis. TCRdb ran MiXCR on the 5' RACE reads and lists one entry per CDR3 protein. The sample consists of over 700,000 distinct CDR3 sequences, around 17% of them appearing once. These receptors' antigens are unknown. Whole-study findings and limits: Typical of ankylosing spondylitis blood, it appeared, was a TCR beta motif of several highly homologous variants.

Sequencing input: blood, either unsorted or a sorted T cell fraction (not recorded which). These receptors came from a male donor with ankylosing spondylitis.

This clonotype was observed a few times. CDR3: CASSDGPYGKLFF. The CDR3 DNA is TGTGCCAGCAGTGATGGGCCATACGGAAAACTGTTTTTT. The chain recombines TRBV6-1 with TRBJ1-4; D not certain. V lost 3 bases, J lost 10 bases, and 12 bases lay in between. Germline V gives CDR1 MNHNS, CDR2 SASEGT. The CDR3 loop spans 13 amino acids.

This clonotype was recorded a few times. The chain is built from TRBV15 and TRBJ2-5, with 10 bases fitting TRBD2. Germline V gene lookup returns CDR1 LNHNV and CDR2 YYDKDF (reference sequence). V lost 2 bases and J lost 5; bases outside the gene matches: 5. The CDR3 is 15 amino acids. CDR3 bases: TGTGCCACCAGCAGAAGTAGCGGGGGGCGTGAGACCCAGTACTTC. Amino acids: CATSRSSGGRETQYF.